The clone carrying this TCR beta chain was picked up one time. The data were obtained in a study of shared clonotypes between healthy human individuals. The wider study: Per donor, CD8 memory used one plate, CD8 naive used two, CD4 memory used three and CD4 naive used three.

This CDR3 has 15 amino acids. V was pared by 2 bases and J by 4 bases, with 14 bases between. Germline loops: CDR1 KGHSY, CDR2 FQNENV. Naive CD8 cells comprised CD45RO-negative, CCR7-positively selected cells, excluding terminally differentiated effector memory CD45RA+ cells. HIV-negative, healthy adults without recent acute infections or vaccinations were the donors. TCRdb's table, derived via immunoSEQ multiplex PCR, lists solely in-frame clones and lacks some. This table holds millions of clones, 85% to 95% found once. What was sequenced was naive CD8+ T cells from PBMCs. The rearrangement links TRBV16 to TRBJ1-2; a weak D match, TRBD1 (5 bases). The clonotype comes from a man between 18 and 35 years old in good health. Some clones in this sample may be carry-over from other donors' samples. The CDR3 bases are TGTGCCAGCAGCCAAGTCGGGCAGGGTAGCTATGGCTACACCTTC. Amino acids: CASSQVGQGSYGYTF.